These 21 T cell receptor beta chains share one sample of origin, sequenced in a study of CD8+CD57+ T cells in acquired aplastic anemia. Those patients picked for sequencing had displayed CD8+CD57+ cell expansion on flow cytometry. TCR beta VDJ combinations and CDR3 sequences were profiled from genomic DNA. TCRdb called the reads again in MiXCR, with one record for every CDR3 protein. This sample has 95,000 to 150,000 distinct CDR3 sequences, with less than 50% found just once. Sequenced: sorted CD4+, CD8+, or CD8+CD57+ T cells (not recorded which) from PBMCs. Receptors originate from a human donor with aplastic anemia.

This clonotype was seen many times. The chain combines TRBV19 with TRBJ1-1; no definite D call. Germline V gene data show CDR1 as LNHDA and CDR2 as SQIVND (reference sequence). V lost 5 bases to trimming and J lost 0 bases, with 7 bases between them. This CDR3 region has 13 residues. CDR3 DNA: TGTGCCAGTAGTCAACAGCTGAACACTGAAGCTTTCTTT. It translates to CASSQQLNTEAFF.

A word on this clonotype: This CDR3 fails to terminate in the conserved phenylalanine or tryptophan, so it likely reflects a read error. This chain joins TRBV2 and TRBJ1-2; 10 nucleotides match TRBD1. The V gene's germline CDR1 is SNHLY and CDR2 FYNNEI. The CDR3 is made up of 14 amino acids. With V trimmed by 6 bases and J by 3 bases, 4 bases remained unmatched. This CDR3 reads CASSLGTGDYGYTS. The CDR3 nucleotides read TGTGCCAGCAGCTTAGGGACAGGGGACTATGGCTACACCTCC.

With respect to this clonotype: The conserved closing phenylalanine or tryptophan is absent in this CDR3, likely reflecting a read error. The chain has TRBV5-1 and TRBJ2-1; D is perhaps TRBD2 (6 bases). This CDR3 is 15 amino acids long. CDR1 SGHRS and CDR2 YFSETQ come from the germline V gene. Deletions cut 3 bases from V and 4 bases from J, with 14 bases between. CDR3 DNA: TGCGCCAGCAGCTCCCGGGACTTATTGTACAATGAGCAGTTCTCC. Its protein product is CASSSRDLLYNEQFS.

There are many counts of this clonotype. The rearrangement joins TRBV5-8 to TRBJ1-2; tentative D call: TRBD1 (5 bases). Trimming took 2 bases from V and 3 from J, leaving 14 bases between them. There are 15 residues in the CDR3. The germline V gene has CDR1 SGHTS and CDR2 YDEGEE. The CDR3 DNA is TGTGCCAGCAGCTTTCTTACAGGCGATTACTATGGCTACACCTTC. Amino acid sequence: CASSFLTGDYYGYTF.

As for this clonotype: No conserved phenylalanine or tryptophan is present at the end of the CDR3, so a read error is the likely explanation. The CDR3 DNA reads as TGTGCCAGCAGTGTGGACAGCAACACCCGGGAGCTGTTTTGT. It encodes CASSVDSNTRELFC. The chain recombines TRBV2 with TRBJ2-2; perhaps TRBD1 as D (6 bases). The germline gives CDR1 SNHLY, CDR2 FYNNEI. The CDR3 totals 14 residues.

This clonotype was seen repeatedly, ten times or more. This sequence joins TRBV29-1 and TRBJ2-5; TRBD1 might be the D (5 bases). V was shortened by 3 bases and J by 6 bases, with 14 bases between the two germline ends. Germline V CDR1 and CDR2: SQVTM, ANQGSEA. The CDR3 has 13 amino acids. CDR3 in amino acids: CSVDSSRAKTQYF. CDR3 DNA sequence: TGCAGCGTTGATTCCAGCAGGGCGAAGACCCAGTACTTC.

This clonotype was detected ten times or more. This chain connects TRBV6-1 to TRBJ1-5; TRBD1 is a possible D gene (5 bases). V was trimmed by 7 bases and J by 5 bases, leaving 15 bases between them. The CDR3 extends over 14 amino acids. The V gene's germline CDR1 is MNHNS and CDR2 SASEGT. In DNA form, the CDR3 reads TGTGCCAGCACCATGGAGGGGTTTTATCAGCCCCAGCATTTT. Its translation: CASTMEGFYQPQHF.

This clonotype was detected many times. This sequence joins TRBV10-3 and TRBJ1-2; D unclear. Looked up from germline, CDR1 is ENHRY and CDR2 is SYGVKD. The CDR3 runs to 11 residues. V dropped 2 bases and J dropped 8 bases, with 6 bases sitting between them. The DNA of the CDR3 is TGTGCCATCAGTGAGCCCAGAGGCTACACCTTC. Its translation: CAISEPRGYTF.

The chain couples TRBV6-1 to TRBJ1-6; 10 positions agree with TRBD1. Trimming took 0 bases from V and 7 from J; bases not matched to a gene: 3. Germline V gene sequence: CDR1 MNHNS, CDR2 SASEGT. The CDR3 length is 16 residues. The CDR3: CASSEAPGQGNSPLHF. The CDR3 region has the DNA TGTGCCAGCAGTGAAGCCCCGGGACAGGGGAATTCACCCCTCCACTTT.

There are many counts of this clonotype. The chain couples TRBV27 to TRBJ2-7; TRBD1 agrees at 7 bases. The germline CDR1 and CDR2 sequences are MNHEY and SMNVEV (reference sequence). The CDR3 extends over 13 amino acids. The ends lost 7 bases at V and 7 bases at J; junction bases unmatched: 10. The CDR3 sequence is CASISDRAREQYF. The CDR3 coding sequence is TGTGCCAGCATCTCCGACAGGGCACGGGAGCAGTACTTC.

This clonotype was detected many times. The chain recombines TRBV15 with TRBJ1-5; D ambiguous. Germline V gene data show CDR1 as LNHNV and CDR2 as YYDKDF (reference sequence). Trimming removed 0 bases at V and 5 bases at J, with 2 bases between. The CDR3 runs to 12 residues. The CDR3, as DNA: TGTGCCACCAGCAGAGAGTATCAGCCCCAGCATTTT. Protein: CATSREYQPQHF.

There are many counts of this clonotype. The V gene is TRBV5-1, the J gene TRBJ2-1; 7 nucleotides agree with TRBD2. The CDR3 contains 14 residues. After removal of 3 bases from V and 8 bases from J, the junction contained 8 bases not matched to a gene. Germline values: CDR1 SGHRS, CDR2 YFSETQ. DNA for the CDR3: TGCGCCAGCAGCTCTGGACTAGGCGGATATGAGCAGTTCTTC. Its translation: CASSSGLGGYEQFF.

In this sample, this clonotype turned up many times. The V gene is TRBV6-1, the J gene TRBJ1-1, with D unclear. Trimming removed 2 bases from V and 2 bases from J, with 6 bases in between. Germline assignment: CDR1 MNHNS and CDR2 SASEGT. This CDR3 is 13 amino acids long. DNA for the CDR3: TGTGCCAGCAGTGAAACGCTCAACACTGAAGCTTTCTTT. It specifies CASSETLNTEAFF.

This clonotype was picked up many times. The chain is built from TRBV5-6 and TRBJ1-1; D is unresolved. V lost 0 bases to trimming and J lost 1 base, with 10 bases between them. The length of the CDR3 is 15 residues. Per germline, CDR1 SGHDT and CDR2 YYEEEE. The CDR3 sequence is CASSLVGRSNTEAFF. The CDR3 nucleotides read TGTGCCAGCAGCTTGGTCGGCAGATCGAACACTGAAGCTTTCTTT.

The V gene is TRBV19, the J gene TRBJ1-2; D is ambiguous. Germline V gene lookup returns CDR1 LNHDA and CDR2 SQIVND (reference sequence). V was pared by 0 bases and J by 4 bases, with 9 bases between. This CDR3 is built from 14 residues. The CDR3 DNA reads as TGTGCCAGTAGTATAGATCCTGGGAGCTATGGCTACACCTTC. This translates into CASSIDPGSYGYTF.

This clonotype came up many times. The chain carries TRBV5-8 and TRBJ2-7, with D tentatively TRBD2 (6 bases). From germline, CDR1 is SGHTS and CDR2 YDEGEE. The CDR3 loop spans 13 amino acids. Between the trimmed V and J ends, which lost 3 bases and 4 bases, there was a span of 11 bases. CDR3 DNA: TGTGCCAGCAGCTCCCAGGCGGGGTACGAGCAGTACGTC. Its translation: CASSSQAGYEQYV.

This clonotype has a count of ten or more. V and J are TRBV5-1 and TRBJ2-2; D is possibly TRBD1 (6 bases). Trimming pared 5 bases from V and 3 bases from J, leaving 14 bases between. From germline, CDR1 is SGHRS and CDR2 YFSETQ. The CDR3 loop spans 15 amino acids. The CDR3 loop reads CASRFRGADTGELFF. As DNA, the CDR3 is TGCGCCAGCAGATTCAGGGGAGCGGACACCGGGGAGCTGTTTTTT.

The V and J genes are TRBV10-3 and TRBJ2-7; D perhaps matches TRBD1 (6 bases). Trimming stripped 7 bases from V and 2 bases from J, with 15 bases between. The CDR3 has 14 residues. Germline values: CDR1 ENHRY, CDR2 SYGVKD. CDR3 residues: CAIMRTDHTYEQYF. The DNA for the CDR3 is TGTGCCATCATGCGGACAGACCACACCTACGAGCAGTACTTC.

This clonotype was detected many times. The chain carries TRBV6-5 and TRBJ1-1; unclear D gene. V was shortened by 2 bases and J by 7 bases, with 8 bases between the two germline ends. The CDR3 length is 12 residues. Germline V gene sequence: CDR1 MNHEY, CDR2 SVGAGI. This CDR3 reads CASSYPGLEAFF. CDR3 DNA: TGTGCCAGCAGTTACCCAGGACTTGAAGCTTTCTTT.

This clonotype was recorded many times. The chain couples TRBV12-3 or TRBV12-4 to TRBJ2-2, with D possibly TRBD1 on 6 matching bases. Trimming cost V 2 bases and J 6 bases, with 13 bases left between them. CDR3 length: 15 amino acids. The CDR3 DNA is TGTGCCAGCAGTTTACGGACAGTTCCGTCCGGGGAGCTGTTTTTT. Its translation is CASSLRTVPSGELFF.

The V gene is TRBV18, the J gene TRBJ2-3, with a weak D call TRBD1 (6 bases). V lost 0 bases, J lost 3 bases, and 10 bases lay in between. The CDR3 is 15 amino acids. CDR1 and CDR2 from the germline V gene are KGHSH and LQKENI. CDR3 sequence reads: CASSPPTGGTDTQYF. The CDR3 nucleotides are TGTGCCAGCTCACCACCGACAGGAGGAACAGATACGCAGTATTTT.